This TCR beta chain stems from a study of OX40 agonist ivuxolimab in advanced cancers. With 0 bases removed from V and 0 bases from J, the gap between germline ends came to 8 bases. The germline V gene encodes CDR1 SGDLS and CDR2 YYNGEE. The CDR3 length is 15 residues. Notes on this clone: Its target is unknown.

Study results and caveats: Doses of 0.1 to 3.0 mg/kg were accompanied by clonal expansion of CD4+ and CD8+ blood T cells by week 6.

Blood samples were obtained at baseline, cycle 4 day 1, and cycle 7 day 1. Sequenced by immunoSEQ multiplex PCR; TCRdb stores in-frame clones only, minus some. The sample has some 86,000 clones, around 94% seen once. The sequence was collected from an adult with an advanced solid tumor such as melanoma, head and neck, liver or kidney cancer. V and J are TRBV9 and TRBJ2-3; D assignment may be TRBD1 or TRBD2 (5 bases each). The sample here was CD4+ or CD8+ T cells sorted from blood, taken in a trial of the OX40 agonist ivuxolimab. The CDR3 here is CASSVDGASTDTQYF. The CDR3 DNA reads TGTGCCAGCAGCGTAGACGGGGCCAGCACAGATACGCAGTATTTT.